Listed here are 9 T cell receptor beta chains from one sample, sequenced in a study of blood T cell repertoires in COVID-19. Only in-frame clones appear in the TCRdb table, and some are missing; sequencing was by immunoSEQ multiplex PCR. The sample shows under 75,000 clones, roughly 88% of them seen only once. Material for sequencing was peripheral blood. These receptors all come from a man aged 50 to 59 with active COVID-19.

CDR3 sequence (DNA): TGTGCCAGCAGCTTAGCCTCGGGTAATTCACCCCTCCACTTT. Its translation: CASSLASGNSPLHF. V is TRBV7-9 and J is TRBJ1-6, with D unresolved. The CDR3 extends over 14 amino acids. The V and J ends lost 0 bases and 6 bases respectively, with 6 bases between them. From germline, CDR1 is SEHNR and CDR2 FQNEAQ (reference sequence).

This clone has a single count. The chain employs TRBV5-4 and TRBJ2-2, with 8 bases lining up with TRBD2. V was clipped by 4 bases and J by 4 bases; unmatched bases: 6. From germline, CDR1 is SGHNT and CDR2 YYREEE (reference sequence). The CDR3 has 15 amino acids. In DNA form, the CDR3 reads TGTGCCAGCAGCCGGACGGGGGGGATCACCGGGGAGCTGTTTTTT. Encoded protein: CASSRTGGITGELFF.

The chain joins TRBV19 to TRBJ1-2; TRBD1 might be the D (5 bases). This CDR3 contains 13 residues. Germline V lookup: CDR1 LNHDA, CDR2 SQIVND (reference sequence). V gave up 5 bases and J gave up 6 bases, with 13 bases separating them. CDR3 loop: CASSVTGTNGYTF. CDR3 nucleotide sequence: TGTGCCAGTAGTGTGACGGGGACTAATGGCTACACCTTC.

V usage is TRBV7-2 and J usage is TRBJ1-6, with 9 bases fitting TRBD1. The J segment lost 9 bases and the V segment lost 5 bases, leaving 5 bases of the junction unmatched. Germline values: CDR1 SGHTA, CDR2 FQGNSA. This CDR3 has 14 residues. The CDR3 DNA reads as TGTGCCAGCAGCCCCGGGACAGGGACTTCACCCCTCCACTTT. It encodes CASSPGTGTSPLHF.

In this sample, this clone turned up a few times. This chain links TRBV29-1 with TRBJ1-3; TRBD1 is a possible D gene (6 bases). Per the germline V gene, CDR1 is SQVTM and CDR2 is ANQGSEA. The V end lost 7 bases, the J end lost 4 bases, and 11 bases lay between the germline ends. The CDR3 contains 12 residues. CDR3 nucleotide sequence: TGCAGCGCCTCAGGGGCAGGAAACACCATATATTTT. Amino acids: CSASGAGNTIYF.

The chain is built from TRBV14 and TRBJ1-6, with 8 bases that match TRBD1. Germline CDR1 reads SGHDN; CDR2 reads FVKESK. The CDR3 consists of 14 residues. J was trimmed by 9 bases and V by 4 bases; bases with no gene match: 5. CDR3 sequence reads: CASSLGQGGSPLHF. CDR3 in DNA: TGTGCCAGCAGCCTCGGACAGGGCGGTTCACCCCTCCACTTT.

This sequence joins TRBV5-1 and TRBJ2-1, with 9 nucleotides matching TRBD1. This CDR3 has 16 amino acids. Germline CDR1 is SGHRS and CDR2 is YFSETQ. J was trimmed by 0 bases and V by 4 bases; bases with no gene match: 5. As DNA, the CDR3 is TGCGCCAGCAGCCAGCAGGGACAGGGCTCCTACAATGAGCAGTTCTTC. It encodes CASSQQGQGSYNEQFF.

This chain joins TRBV4-2 and TRBJ1-2; D possibly corresponds to TRBD1 (5 bases). Germline V gene sequence: CDR1 LGHNA, CDR2 YNFKEQ. V was pared by 0 bases and J by 5 bases, with 13 bases between. The CDR3 totals 15 residues. The CDR3 DNA reads TGTGCCAGCAGCCAAGATTTGGCAGGGTTATATGGCTACACCTTC. It translates to CASSQDLAGLYGYTF.

A single count supports this clone. The chain has TRBV5-1 and TRBJ2-1, with 9 nucleotides matching TRBD2. The V segment lost 4 bases and the J segment 6 bases; nucleotides outside the gene matches: 11. Germline V lookup: CDR1 SGHRS, CDR2 YFSETQ. The CDR3 loop spans 16 amino acids. This CDR3 reads CASSGLAGGPGNEQFF. The CDR3 nucleotides are TGCGCCAGCAGCGGTCTGGCGGGGGGGCCGGGCAATGAGCAGTTCTTC.